This TCR beta chain was obtained from a study of tumor-infiltrating lymphocytes in primary liver carcinoma (dated by TCRdb to about 2017). Describing the broader study: Between late 2015 and March 2016, roughly five patients in China with histopathologically diagnosed primary liver carcinoma had their tumors surgically resected. The five patients, three men and two women aged 30 to 69 years, had hepatocellular carcinoma (four) or combined HCC and intrahepatic cholangiocarcinoma (one). The five patients had tumors staged T1-T3 N0M0, with maximum diameters ranging from about 4 to 10 cm. Samples yielded roughly 3.5 to 8 million productive TCRbeta reads; read depth did not differ significantly between tissue types. The study combined TCRbeta repertoire sequencing, expression microarrays and whole-exome sequencing across five regions of each liver tumor, with adjacent normal tissue and blood. A total of approximately 35 specimens from 5 patients, comprising 25 or so tumor regions, 5 adjacent noncancerous liver tissues and 5 peripheral blood samples, were covered by TCRbeta repertoire sequencing. Reproducibility between technical replicate repertoires was high, with correlation coefficients above 0.95 and mean shared-clone rates near 0.89. What the research found in general, with its limitations: With just 4 to 6 patients in the study, the authors point out that the findings should be validated in a larger study. Because sequencing covered only the TCR beta chain and unpaired alpha chains were not captured, true repertoire diversity is likely underestimated. Pairs of tumor regions showed greater repertoire overlap (mean 36%) than tumor-adjacent pairs (approximately 17%) or tumor-blood pairs (about 14%), which is consistent with antigen-driven expansion. A significantly larger repertoire fraction was made up by the top 250 clones in tumors than in blood (p = 0.039). Comparison of CD4+ and CD8+ T cell repertoires was precluded by the use of bulk unsorted samples.

The CDR3 starts with the cysteine, ends with the phenylalanine, and has 15 residues. The only DNA kept is the CDR3, 45 bases in frame from the first base. Relative to germline, V is missing 1 base and J is missing 3 bases, with 1 base of the junction outside any gene match. TCRbeta-specific cDNA was reverse-transcribed from about 0.45 ug total RNA using a constant-region primer and ProtoScript II reverse transcriptase. The TCRbeta libraries were prepared through three rounds of nested multiplex PCR following a slightly modified ARM-PCR procedure. Multiplex TRBV1-TRBV30 forward primers and a Cbeta reverse primer were used in the first two PCR rounds, each of which was run for around 9 cycles. Sample barcodes and Illumina adapters were added in a final 25-cycle PCR with Deep VentR polymerase. Amplicons of 200-500 bp were gel-purified with a QIAquick gel extraction kit before sequencing. TCRbeta amplicons were sequenced on an Illumina HiSeq 2500 with 250-bp paired-end reads. In the original analysis: To recover full CDR3 sequences, reads were quality-trimmed using Trimmomatic v0.33 and paired reads were then merged using FLASH v1.2.11. MiGEC v1.2.1b assigned V, D and J germline segments to the rearranged TCRbeta sequences. Clonotype statistics, along with Shannon-Wiener diversity indices, were calculated using VDJtools v1.0.0. To reduce sampling bias, subsequent analyses other than the diversity analysis used only the 250 most abundant clonotypes in each sample. TCRdb cleaned the public reads at Q25 with fastp, built clones with MiXCR and kept in-frame beta chains. Each entry merges the rows of one CDR3 protein and shows their most common DNA and genes. These V and J calls originate from TCRdb's pipeline instead of the authors' own analysis. In all, the sample holds 250,000 to 350,000 distinct CDR3 sequences, and about three fifths of those were seen once. The ten most abundant clones make up more than 15% of the sample.

RNA from unsorted whole blood was extracted with TRIzol reagent, and germline DNA was obtained with the DNeasy Blood & Tissue kit. At the time of sampling, the patients were treatment-naive and had chronic HBV infection. Around 4 milliliters of peripheral blood were collected into K2EDTA tubes before surgery. This clonotype occurred many times. Its antigen is still unknown. Nothing much larger sits one base from this clone, and base qualities are not available. The sequence is built from TRBV12-3 or TRBV12-4 and TRBJ1-5; the central 9 bases match TRBD1. The clonotype was recovered from a woman in her 30s with primary liver carcinoma and hepatitis B virus infection. Source material: peripheral blood. The encoded CDR3 is CASSLDRGHNQPQHF. Here is the DNA: TGTGCCAGCAGTTTAGACAGGGGGCACAATCAGCCCCAGCATTTT.